This T cell receptor (beta chain) is drawn from a study of blood T cell repertoires in COVID-19 (dated by TCRdb to the early 2020s). With regard to the full study: Samples covering the acute and convalescent phases of COVID-19 were provided by collaborators in the United States, Italy and Spain. The samples were drawn from the first 160 participants of the ongoing ImmuneRACE study and from 1,254 subjects provided by 6 global collaborators. The repertoires were released in a freely available public database intended as a resource for research on the immune response to SARS-CoV-2. A de-identified subject ID, COVID-19 status, age in years and sex were almost always included in the sample metadata. The dataset comprised deeply sampled blood TCRbeta repertoires from subjects exposed to, actively infected with, or recovered from COVID-19. The material from the prospective study consisted of cDNA or gDNA derived from T cells, B-cell-depleted T cells, or PBMCs. Where available, HLA class I and class II types were taken from metadata supplied by the sample provider and were not determined by assay-based typing. Summary of the overall study and its limitations: The quantity of clinical and demographic metadata differed by source and by participant and was supplied without curation.

Participants in the prospective study were aged roughly 18 to 90 years, lived in 20 to 25 United States geographic areas, and enrolled through a virtual design. Cohort assignment in the prospective study relied on participant-reported clinical history from a screening survey and a study questionnaire. Recovered participants in ImmuneRACE Cohort 3 were defined by two consecutive negative NP/OP PCR tests, clearance by a healthcare professional, or resolution of symptoms. In the prospective study, whole blood, serum and a nasopharyngeal or oropharyngeal swab were collected from each participant by mobile phlebotomists. Participants in the prospective study had the option to provide additional blood draws and questionnaires over a roughly two-month period. Before DNA extraction, prospective study blood samples were shipped either frozen or at room temperature. Taken from cysteine to phenylalanine, the CDR3 has 15 residues. Only CDR3 DNA is held: 45 bases, read in frame from base 1. Between the V and J ends, shortened by 0 bases and 2 bases respectively, the junction contains 8 bases. The CDR1 and CDR2 encoded by the germline V gene are LGHNA and YSLEER.

The immunoSEQ Assay, a bias-controlled multiplex PCR, was used to amplify TCRbeta CDR3 regions from genomic DNA. In the original analysis: The number of nucleated cells in each sample was estimated from the amplification of reference gene primers within the assay. Sequence reads were collapsed and filtered to measure the absolute abundance of every unique TCRbeta CDR3 rearrangement. For each sample, productive Simpson clonality was calculated as the square root of Simpson's diversity index across productive rearrangements. TCRdb provides this immuneACCESS table in a form limited to in-frame rearrangements. Some clones are lacking; in checked studies, under half of them reflect an unresolved V gene, and why the rest are absent is not known. From that table come the V and J calls and clone size; the DNA was used to work out D and trimming. The sample table holds 250,000 or so clones, of which less than 85% were seen once. The top ten clones comprise under 2% of the sample.

With regard to this clone: Its antigen specificity is not known. No base-level quality is on record; no much larger clone is a single base apart.

The TCR was taken from a man aged 55 to 69 who had recovered from COVID-19. Sequencing was carried out using PBMCs or T cells enriched from blood (not recorded which). This receptor chain uses TRBV4-3 and TRBJ1-5; TRBD1 could be the D gene, as 5 bases match. The CDR3 protein: CASSQEAGRNQPQHF. Here is the DNA: TGCGCCAGCAGCCAAGAGGCAGGGCGCAATCAGCCCCAGCATTTT.